This T cell receptor (beta chain) was documented in a study of T cell changes during pregnancy in multiple sclerosis (dated by TCRdb to the late 2010s). About the study as a whole: The study looked at changes in the T cell repertoire across pregnancy in women with multiple sclerosis.

Regarding this clone: Its antigen specificity is not known. Base qualities are not recorded, but no much larger clone differs from it by a single base.

Library method: the immunoSEQ multiplex PCR assay. TCRdb retrieved this table from immuneACCESS and kept in-frame rearrangements only. Not all clones are present; in checked studies, unresolved V genes account for under half, and no reason is known for the remainder. The sample data list about 59,000 clones, and around 94% of these were observed just once. Clones ranked in the top ten supply less than 3% of the sample. The trim is 3 bases for V and 0 bases for J, with a gap of 12 bases between the germline ends. The CDR3 runs 15 amino acids, cysteine and phenylalanine included. Only the CDR3 region is kept as DNA, spanning 45 bases read in frame from base 1. Per the germline V gene (reference sequence), LNHDA is the CDR1 and SQIVND is the CDR2.

The chain was built from TRBV19 and TRBJ2-7; a weak D assignment points to TRBD2 (6 bases agree). The source material was CD8+ T cells from peripheral blood mononuclear cells, sampled after pregnancy. The sequence was collected from a female donor with multiple sclerosis, enrolled in a pregnancy study. The CDR3 region: CASSMTGGGSYEQYF. The DNA is TGTGCCAGTAGTATGACTGGGGGAGGCTCCTACGAGCAGTACTTC.